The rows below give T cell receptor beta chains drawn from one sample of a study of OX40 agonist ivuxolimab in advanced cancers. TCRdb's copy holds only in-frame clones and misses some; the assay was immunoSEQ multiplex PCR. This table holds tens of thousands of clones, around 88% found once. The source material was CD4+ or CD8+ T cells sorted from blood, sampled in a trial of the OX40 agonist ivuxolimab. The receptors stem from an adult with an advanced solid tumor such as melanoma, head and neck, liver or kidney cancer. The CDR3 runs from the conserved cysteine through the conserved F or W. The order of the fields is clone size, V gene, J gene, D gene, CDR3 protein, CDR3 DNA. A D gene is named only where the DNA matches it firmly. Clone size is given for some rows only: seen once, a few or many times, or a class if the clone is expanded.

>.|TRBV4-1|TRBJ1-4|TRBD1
CASSQVGQGGEKLFF
TGCGCCAGCAGCCAAGTCGGGCAGGGGGGGGAAAAACTGTTTTTT
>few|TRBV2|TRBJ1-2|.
CASSPRQVNYGYTF
TGTGCCAGCAGTCCTCGACAGGTTAACTATGGCTACACCTTC
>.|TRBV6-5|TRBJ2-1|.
CASRPPQGQSNEQFF
TGTGCCAGCAGACCGCCCCAGGGGCAGTCGAATGAGCAGTTCTTC
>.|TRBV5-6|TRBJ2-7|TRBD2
CASSRGLAGLYEQYF
TGTGCCAGCAGCAGGGGACTAGCGGGGCTCTACGAGCAGTACTTC
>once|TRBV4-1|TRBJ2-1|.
CASSQEYRGRDEQFF
TGCGCCAGCAGCCAAGAGTACAGGGGGAGGGATGAGCAGTTCTTC
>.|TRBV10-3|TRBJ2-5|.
CATKDPFQETQYF
TGTGCCACCAAAGATCCCTTCCAAGAGACCCAGTACTTC
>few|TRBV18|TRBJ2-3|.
CASSLNPGRIADTQYF
TGTGCCAGCTCACTCAACCCGGGGAGGATTGCAGATACGCAGTATTTT
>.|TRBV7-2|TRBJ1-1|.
CASSSRGVGTEAFF
TGTGCCAGCAGCTCCCGGGGGGTCGGCACTGAAGCTTTCTTT
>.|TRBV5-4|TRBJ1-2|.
CASSDGTTGYTF
TGTGCCAGCAGCGACGGGACAACTGGCTACACCTTC
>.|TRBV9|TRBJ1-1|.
CASSVAPRGRDTEAFF
TGTGCCAGCAGCGTAGCTCCGAGAGGGCGCGACACTGAAGCTTTCTTT
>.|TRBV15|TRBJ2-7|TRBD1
CATSMGQVGYEQYF
TGTGCCACCAGCATGGGACAGGTCGGCTACGAGCAGTACTTC
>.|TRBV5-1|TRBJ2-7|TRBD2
CASSANLAAANEQYF
TGCGCCAGCAGCGCCAATCTAGCGGCAGCCAACGAGCAGTACTTC
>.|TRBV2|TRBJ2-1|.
CASLLGFEQFF
TGTGCCAGCCTTCTTGGTTTTGAGCAGTTCTTC
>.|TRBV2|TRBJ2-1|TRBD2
CASKNLAGIGNEQFF
TGTGCCAGCAAAAACCTAGCGGGGATAGGGAATGAGCAGTTCTTC
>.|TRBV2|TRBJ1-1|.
CASSRDTGGTEAFF
TGTGCCAGCAGCCGGGACACCGGGGGCACTGAAGCTTTCTTT
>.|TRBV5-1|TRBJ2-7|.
CASSRDRSYEQYF
TGCGCCAGCAGCCGGGACCGATCCTACGAGCAGTACTTC
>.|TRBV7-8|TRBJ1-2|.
CASSPKPNYGYTF
TGTGCCAGCAGCCCCAAACCTAACTATGGCTACACCTTC
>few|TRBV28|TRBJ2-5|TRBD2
CASSPGTSVQTQYF
TGTGCCAGCAGTCCGGGGACTAGCGTTCAGACCCAGTACTTC